This TCR beta chain was sequenced in a study of CD8+ T cells in alopecia areata. Study details: Severity was scored as percentage of affected scalp area in treated patients.

RNA extraction was followed by reverse transcription into cDNA, which acted as the sequencing template. Profiling relied on immunoSEQ multiplex PCR, and the TCRdb table lists in-frame clones only, not all of them. Of roughly 120,000 clones in the sample, 56% were seen once. Deletions cut 2 bases from V and 5 bases from J, with 9 bases between. The CDR3 has 13 residues. The germline V gene encodes CDR1 KGHSH and CDR2 LQKENI. Treatment of the sample: oral pan-JAK inhibitor, 5-10 mg twice daily. V and J are TRBV18 and TRBJ1-1; D gene ambiguous. Sequencing used CD4+ T cells sorted from blood, obtained at week 24, from a patient treated with tofacitinib. The sequence derives from a human donor with alopecia areata. CDR3 amino acids: CASSPITETEAFF. CDR3 bases: TGTGCCAGCTCACCAATAACGGAAACTGAAGCTTTCTTT.